This TCR beta chain was sequenced during a study of blood T cell repertoires in COVID-19. Original processing notes: Reference gene primers were amplified, and this amplification served to estimate nucleated cell counts. Produced via immunoSEQ multiplex PCR; TCRdb's table is partial and in-frame only. The D gene and trimming were derived from the DNA, and the V and J assignments and clone size from that table. The sample has about 100,000 clones, about nine tenths seen once; the top ten hold around 5.4%. In regard to this clone: The junction departs from the called germline gene at one end, perhaps through a read error.

Germline V CDR1 and CDR2: SGHTA, FQGNSA. The CDR3 is 16 amino acids. V gene TRBV7-2 combines with J gene TRBJ2-7, with 13 bases aligning to TRBD2. The clonotype originates from a man aged 65 to 85 with acute or convalescent COVID-19. The source material was peripheral blood. The CDR3 DNA reads as TGTGCCAGCAGCAAAGGGGGACTAGCGGGGTCCTACGAGCAATACTTC. Translating gives CASSKGGLAGSYEQYF.